Sequencing of this T cell receptor (beta chain) was carried out in a study of spatial heterogeneity in lung cancer. Carried by each TCR cDNA molecule was a unique molecular identifier. TCRdb passed the 5' RACE reads through MiXCR, listing each CDR3 protein once. The sample lists roughly 120,000 distinct CDR3 sequences; 12% were seen once. Time point here: blood at routine non-recurrence follow-up after resection. Material for sequencing was whole RNA from tumor, nontumor lung or frozen PBMC, left unsorted. The germline gives CDR1 MDHEN, CDR2 SYDVKM. This CDR3 is 16 amino acids long. The ends were cut back, 6 bases at V and 2 bases at J, with 19 bases in the middle. This clonotype has just a few counts.

The source was PBMCs, collected at follow-up. This sequence was found in a male donor with early-stage non-small cell lung cancer. The chain carries TRBV28 and TRBJ1-2, with D possibly TRBD1 on 5 matching bases. CDR3 nucleotide sequence: TGTGCCAGCAGAGACAGTCCCACGGGCGTAAACTATGGCTACACCTTC. Encoded protein: CASRDSPTGVNYGYTF.